The 15 T cell receptor beta chains presented below share a single source sample, sequenced in a study of beta chain features in type 1 diabetes. Whole-study findings and limits: Moderate yet significant TCRB CDR3 shortening was seen in Type 1 diabetes patients in all four CD4+ subsets.

The isolated RNA, all of it, was reverse transcribed, so expressed TCRB transcripts were what got sequenced. Clones were read by immunoSEQ multiplex PCR, and TCRdb kept only the in-frame ones, dropping some. The repertoire holds about 160,000 clones, approximately 10% seen once, with around 0.64% in the top ten. For these TCRs, the target antigens are not known. Specimen: central memory CD4+ T cells from blood. These receptors were collected from a woman in her 30s with type 1 diabetes.

The V gene is TRBV5-4, the J gene TRBJ2-3; D gene uncertain. The V gene's germline CDR1 is SGHNT and CDR2 YYREEE (reference sequence). The CDR3 covers 13 residues. V was trimmed by 5 bases and J by 2 bases, leaving 9 bases between them. CDR3 in amino acids: CASSYSTTDTQYF. The CDR3 nucleotides read TGTGCCAGCAGTTACTCAACCACAGATACGCAGTATTTT. Using reference TRBV5-4 and TRBJ2-3 for the parts outside the CDR3, the full variable domain is ETGVTQSPTHLIKTRGQQVTLRCSSQSGHNTVSWYQQALGQGPQFIFQYYREEENGRGNFPPRFSGLQFPNYSSELNVNALELDDSALYLCASSYSTTDTQYFGPGTRLTVL.

The chain combines TRBV27 with TRBJ2-1; D is perhaps TRBD2 (6 bases). V was shortened by 5 bases and J by 5 bases, with 19 bases between the two germline ends. The germline V gene has CDR1 MNHEY and CDR2 SMNVEV (reference sequence). The CDR3 runs to 16 residues. The CDR3 DNA follows: TGTGCCAGCAGTGCCCCCAGGAGACTAGAACACAATGAGCAGTTCTTC. It yields the protein CASSAPRRLEHNEQFF.

This chain joins TRBV5-1 and TRBJ2-3, with 9 bases matching TRBD2. The germline V gene has CDR1 SGHRS and CDR2 YFSETQ. The V segment lost 5 bases and the J segment 4 bases; nucleotides outside the gene matches: 2. This CDR3 contains 13 residues. In nucleotides, the CDR3 is TGCGCCAGCAGAGCGGGAGGCTCAGATACGCAGTATTTT. It specifies CASRAGGSDTQYF.

The J gene is TRBJ2-1, the V gene TRBV11-3; the D gene is possibly TRBD2 (6 bases). Trimming removed 3 bases from V and 9 bases from J, with 15 bases in between. The CDR3 has 14 amino acids. The germline V gene has CDR1 SGHNT and CDR2 YENEEA. The CDR3 loop reads CASSFGGDDGEQFF. The DNA for the CDR3 is TGTGCCAGCAGCTTTGGAGGGGACGATGGTGAGCAGTTCTTC.

The V call is TRBV11-2, the J call TRBJ2-5; weak D call: TRBD1 (6 bases). V lost 2 bases and J lost 3, with 16 bases in between. The V gene's germline CDR1 is SGHAT and CDR2 FQNNGV. This CDR3 has 16 residues. CDR3 nucleotide sequence: TGTGCCAGCAGCTTAAGGAGAGGACAGTTAAAAGAGACCCAGTACTTC. It yields the protein CASSLRRGQLKETQYF.

There are a few counts of this clone. The V call is TRBV6-5, the J call TRBJ1-2; 9 positions agree with TRBD1. The ends lost 6 bases at V and 7 bases at J; junction bases unmatched: 12. The CDR3 loop spans 15 amino acids. CDR1 MNHEY and CDR2 SVGAGI come from the germline V gene. For the CDR3, the DNA is TGTGCCAGCAGACGAACTCGACAGGGACAGGGTGGCTACACCTTC. Its translation: CASRRTRQGQGGYTF.

As DNA, the CDR3 is TGTGCCACCAGCAGAACAGGGACAGGGGGCAATCAGCCCCAGCATTTT. Its protein is CATSRTGTGGNQPQHF. The rearrangement joins TRBV15 to TRBJ1-5; 10 bases map to TRBD1. V lost 2 bases to trimming and J lost 2 bases; unmatched junction nucleotides: 3. The germline CDR1 and CDR2 sequences are LNHNV and YYDKDF (reference sequence). CDR3 length equals 16 residues. Looking up the rest from reference TRBV15 and TRBJ1-5 gives the full variable domain: DAMVIQNPRYQVTQFGKPVTLSCSQTLNHNVMYWYQQKSSQAPKLLFHYYDKDFNNEADTPDNFQSRRPNTSFCFLDIRSPGLGDTAMYLCATSRTGTGGNQPQHFGDGTRLSIL.

The rearrangement joins TRBV6-5 to TRBJ2-3; D possibly corresponds to TRBD2 (5 bases). Deletions cut 4 bases from V and 3 bases from J, with 11 bases between. CDR1 is MNHEY, CDR2 SVGAGI, per germline. This CDR3 spans 14 amino acids. The CDR3 loop is CASSWAGATDTQYF. The CDR3 DNA reads TGTGCCAGCAGTTGGGCGGGCGCGACAGATACGCAGTATTTT.

This clone was observed a few times. V is TRBV18 and J is TRBJ2-7, with D perhaps TRBD1 (6 bases). This CDR3 contains 14 residues. Germline V CDR1 and CDR2: KGHSH, LQKENI. Deletions cut 2 bases from V and 2 bases from J, with 10 bases between. In DNA, the CDR3 is TGTGCCAGCTCACCATCGACAGGAACCTACGAGCAGTACTTC. Its translation is CASSPSTGTYEQYF.

This clone was counted only a few times. V gene TRBV30 combines with J gene TRBJ1-1; D possibly corresponds to TRBD1 (6 bases). V was trimmed by 3 bases and J by 4 bases, leaving 12 bases between them. This CDR3 is built from 13 residues. Germline values: CDR1 GTSNPN, CDR2 SVGIG (reference sequence). The CDR3 is CAWSTGWSTEAFF. The CDR3 bases are TGTGCCTGGAGCACAGGGTGGAGCACTGAAGCTTTCTTT. Full variable domain (missing parts from reference TRBV30 and TRBJ1-1): SQTIHQWPATLVQPVGSPLSLECTVEGTSNPNLYWYRQAAGRGLQLLFYSVGIGQISSEVPQNLSASRPQDRQFILSSKKLLLSDSGFYLCAWSTGWSTEAFFGQGTRLTVV.

This clone was recorded a few times. The chain joins TRBV27 to TRBJ2-7; TRBD2 aligns across 8 bases. The CDR3 is 13 residues long. Germline CDR1 is MNHEY and CDR2 is SMNVEV (reference sequence). The J segment lost 4 bases and the V segment lost 5 bases, leaving 4 bases of the junction unmatched. In DNA, the CDR3 is TGTGCCAGCAGTCGTCGGGAGGGTTACGAGCAGTACTTC. It encodes CASSRREGYEQYF.

Written as DNA, the CDR3 is TGTGCCAGCAGCTTAGCGGGGGACCCAGCCTACGAGCAGTACTTC. It is translated as CASSLAGDPAYEQYF. The rearrangement links TRBV11-2 to TRBJ2-7; a possible D gene is TRBD2 (6 bases). The CDR3 has 15 residues. Germline V gene lookup returns CDR1 SGHAT and CDR2 FQNNGV. The V end was cut by 1 base, the J end by 2 bases, with 12 bases between.

This clone was counted between two and nine times. The chain combines TRBV9 with TRBJ2-7; 13 bases agree with TRBD2. The CDR3 has 15 amino acids. CDR1 SGDLS and CDR2 YYNGEE come from the germline V gene. The trim removed 0 bases at V and 6 bases at J, leaving 3 bases unmatched. The CDR3 DNA reads TGTGCCAGCAGCGTAGAAGGACTAGCGGGAGTCGAGCAGTACTTC. This encodes CASSVEGLAGVEQYF.

In this sample, this clone turned up a few times. The genes are TRBV9 and TRBJ2-7; maybe TRBD2 (6 bases). The germline V and J ends were trimmed by 0 bases and 2 bases, with 12 bases remaining between them. Germline V gene sequence: CDR1 SGDLS, CDR2 YYNGEE. The CDR3 is made up of 15 amino acids. CDR3 bases: TGTGCCAGCAGCGTAGATACTAGCCCTACCTACGAGCAGTACTTC. Translation gives CASSVDTSPTYEQYF.

About this clone itself: This may arise from a read error, as a much more abundant clone is one base away. The rearrangement uses TRBV19 and TRBJ2-6; D perhaps matches TRBD2 (5 bases). CDR1 and CDR2 (germline): LNHDA, SQIVND (reference sequence). CDR3 length: 15 amino acids. The chain's CDR3 is CANSMRGQGANVLTF. Here the CDR3 DNA reads TGTGCCAATAGTATGAGAGGGCAAGGGGCCAACGTCCTGACTTTC.